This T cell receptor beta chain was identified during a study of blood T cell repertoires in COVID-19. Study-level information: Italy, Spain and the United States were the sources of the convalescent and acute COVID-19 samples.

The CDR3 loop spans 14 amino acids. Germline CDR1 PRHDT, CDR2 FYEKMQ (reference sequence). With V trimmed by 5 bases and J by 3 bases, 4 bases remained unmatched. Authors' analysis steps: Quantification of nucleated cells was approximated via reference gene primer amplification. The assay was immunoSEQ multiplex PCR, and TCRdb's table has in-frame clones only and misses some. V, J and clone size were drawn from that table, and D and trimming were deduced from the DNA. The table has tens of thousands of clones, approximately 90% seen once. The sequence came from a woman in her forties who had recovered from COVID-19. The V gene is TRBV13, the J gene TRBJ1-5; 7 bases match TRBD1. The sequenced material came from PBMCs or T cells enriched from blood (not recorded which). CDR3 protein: CASSPGQDNQPQHF. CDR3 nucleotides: TGTGCCAGCAGCCCCGGACAGGACAATCAGCCCCAGCATTTT.